Presented here are 18 T cell receptor beta chains from one specimen sequenced in a study of blood T cell repertoires in COVID-19. Measured with immunoSEQ multiplex PCR; TCRdb has only the in-frame clones, and not every one. The repertoire holds about 380,000 clones, with approximately 80% as singletons. Specimen: peripheral blood. Receptors originate from a human donor with acute or convalescent COVID-19. The donor label of this sample is uncertain.

CDR3 nucleotide sequence: TGTGCCAGCAGCGAGAGACAGGGACGGGGCTACACCTTC. It encodes CASSERQGRGYTF. The chain couples TRBV11-3 to TRBJ1-2; TRBD1 aligns across 7 bases. The CDR3 totals 13 residues. The V and J ends lost 5 bases and 8 bases, in that order; junction bases with no gene match: 8. From germline, CDR1 is SGHNT and CDR2 YENEEA.

The rearrangement links TRBV27 to TRBJ1-2; no definite D call. The CDR3 is 14 amino acids. Trimming pared 3 bases from V and 0 bases from J, leaving 8 bases between. Germline V gene lookup returns CDR1 MNHEY and CDR2 SMNVEV (reference sequence). The CDR3 reads CASSFGTTNYGYTF. As DNA, the CDR3 is TGTGCCAGCAGTTTTGGCACTACTAACTATGGCTACACCTTC.

The gene calls are TRBV6-2 or TRBV6-3 and TRBJ2-2; D is undetermined. Germline V lookup: CDR1 MNHEY, CDR2 SVGEGT. CDR3 size: 16 residues. Trimming removed 6 bases at V and 3 bases at J, with 17 bases between. CDR3 loop: CASSTPHYTDTGELFF. Here the CDR3 DNA reads TGTGCCAGCAGCACTCCCCACTACACTGACACCGGGGAGCTGTTTTTT.

The V gene is TRBV5-6, the J gene TRBJ2-3, with D uncertain. V lost 0 bases and J 3 bases, leaving 5 bases between the germline ends. The CDR3 covers 13 residues. In germline, CDR1 is SGHDT, CDR2 YYEEEE. This chain's CDR3 is CASSLEQTDTQYF. The CDR3 DNA is TGTGCCAGCAGCTTGGAACAGACAGATACGCAGTATTTT.

The chain recombines TRBV2 with TRBJ2-2; D possibly corresponds to TRBD1 (6 bases). Germline CDR1 is SNHLY and CDR2 is FYNNEI. Trimming removed 2 bases from V and 4 bases from J, with 11 bases in between. CDR3 size: 15 residues. CDR3 coding DNA: TGTGCCAGCAGTGAAATTAGGGGGACCACCGGGGAGCTGTTTTTT. Its translation: CASSEIRGTTGELFF.

The chain is built from TRBV3-1 (or the pseudogene TRBV3-2) and TRBJ1-5; maybe TRBD1 (6 bases). Germline V gene sequence: CDR1 LGHDT, CDR2 YNNKEL (reference sequence). The CDR3 runs to 17 residues. V gave up 1 base and J gave up 0 bases, with 13 bases separating them. In nucleotides, the CDR3 is TGTGCCAGCAGCCAAGGGGGTGCAGGGGATAGCAATCAGCCCCAGCATTTT. It encodes CASSQGGAGDSNQPQHF.

This clone was recorded only once. The J gene is TRBJ2-1, the V gene TRBV19; TRBD2 matches 13 bases. The V gene end was trimmed by 4 bases and the J gene end by 4 bases; junction bases not matched to a gene: 7. Per the germline V gene, CDR1 is LNHDA and CDR2 is SQIVND (reference sequence). CDR3 size: 17 residues. The CDR3 DNA follows: TGTGCCAGTAGTAGACTAGCGGGGGGAGGGCCGTACAATGAGCAGTTCTTC. It yields the protein CASSRLAGGGPYNEQFF. Variable domain in full (rest from reference TRBV19 and TRBJ2-1): DGGITQSPKYLFRKEGQNVTLSCEQNLNHDAMYWYRQDPGQGLRLIYYSQIVNDFQKGDIAEGYSVSREKKESFPLTVTSAQKNPTAFYLCASSRLAGGGPYNEQFFGPGTRLTVL.

The chain uses TRBV3-1 (or the pseudogene TRBV3-2) and TRBJ1-2; D may be TRBD1 (6 bases). CDR3 size: 14 residues. The V end lost 0 bases, the J end lost 3 bases, and 8 bases lay between the germline ends. Germline loops: CDR1 LGHDT, CDR2 YNNKEL (reference sequence). CDR3 nucleotide sequence: TGTGCCAGCAGCCAAGACAGGGGATACTATGGCTACACCTTC. It translates to CASSQDRGYYGYTF.

The rearrangement uses TRBV5-3 and TRBJ2-1, with a weak D call TRBD2 (6 bases). TRBV5-3 is treated as an ORF (open reading frame) with a function not yet certain. This CDR3 spans 21 amino acids. Trimming pared 3 bases from V and 6 bases from J, leaving 34 bases between. The CDR3 loop is CARSSTQVGGGLVRIRNEQFF. In DNA form, the CDR3 reads TGTGCCAGAAGCTCCACTCAGGTTGGGGGAGGCCTGGTGAGGATCCGCAATGAGCAGTTCTTC.

CDR3 protein: CASRVVKGVGITEAFF. The CDR3 nucleotides are TGTGCAAGTCGCGTGGTGAAGGGAGTCGGTATCACTGAAGCTTTCTTT. The genes are TRBV12-2 and TRBJ1-1. TRBV12-2 is reported as a pseudogene. This CDR3 comprises 16 residues.

The chain has TRBV6-5 and TRBJ1-2; D not resolved. This CDR3 contains 14 residues. The V gene's germline CDR1 is MNHEY and CDR2 SVGAGI. V was cut by 6 bases and J by 4 bases, with 15 bases left in between. CDR3 sequence: CASRARGYGYGYTF. In DNA, the CDR3 is TGTGCCAGCAGAGCTCGGGGTTATGGCTATGGCTACACCTTC.

About this clone: Other nucleotide sequences in the sample specify the same CDR3. The V and J genes are TRBV18 and TRBJ1-3; D is unresolved. Trimming left V 3 bases short and J 0 bases short, with 3 bases between. CDR3 size: 13 residues. Germline V gives CDR1 KGHSH, CDR2 LQKENI. The CDR3 DNA sequence: TGTGCCAGCTCACCCTCCTCTGGAAACACCATATATTTT. It is translated as CASSPSSGNTIYF. Full variable domain (missing parts from reference TRBV18 and TRBJ1-3): NAGVMQNPRHLVRRRGQEARLRCSPMKGHSHVYWYRQLPEEGLKFMVYLQKENIIDESGMPKERFSAEFPKEGPSILRIQQVVRGDSAAYFCASSPSSGNTIYFGEGSWLTVV.

The chain recombines TRBV5-1 with TRBJ2-7; 9 bases are a match to TRBD1. Germline CDR1 reads SGHRS; CDR2 reads YFSETQ. The CDR3 extends over 14 amino acids. J lost 3 bases, V lost 5 bases, and 6 bases had no gene match. The DNA of the CDR3 is TGCGCCAGCAGGGGGACAGGGATAGGCTACGAGCAGTACTTC. It is translated as CASRGTGIGYEQYF.

The CDR3 bases are TGCGCCAGCAGTGAGTCGACTCTGACAGGGTGGGCTTTCTTT. Protein sequence: CASSESTLTGWAFF. The chain has TRBV10-1 and TRBJ1-1; 7 bases agree with TRBD1. This CDR3 has 14 amino acids. Germline CDR1 and CDR2: WNHNN and SYGVQD (reference sequence). V shed 0 bases, J shed 11 bases, and the junction held 9 bases outside the gene matches.

The CDR3 region has the DNA TGCAGCGTTGTTTACAACTCTGGGGCCAACGTCCTGACTTTC. Translating gives CSVVYNSGANVLTF. The gene calls are TRBV29-1 and TRBJ2-6; D unclear. This CDR3 is built from 14 residues. V was cut by 4 bases and J by 0 bases, with 7 bases left in between. Germline CDR1 is SQVTM and CDR2 is ANQGSEA. The variable domain in full, completed from reference TRBV29-1 and TRBJ2-6, reads SAVISQKPSRDICQRGTSLTIQCQVDSQVTMMFWYRQQPGQSLTLIATANQGSEATYESGFVIDKFPISRPNLTFSTLTVSNMSPEDSSIYLCSVVYNSGANVLTFGAGSRLTVL.

This clone appeared once. The chain is built from TRBV7-2 and TRBJ1-2; perhaps TRBD1 as D (6 bases). V was shortened by 3 bases and J by 6 bases, with 14 bases between the two germline ends. This CDR3 is built from 14 residues. The germline V gene encodes CDR1 SGHTA and CDR2 FQGNSA. This CDR3 reads CASSFNRAMNGYTF. The CDR3 nucleotides read TGTGCCAGCAGCTTCAACAGGGCGATGAATGGCTACACCTTC.

V usage is TRBV11-1 and J usage is TRBJ2-5; 8 nucleotides agree with TRBD1. Trimming took 5 bases from V and 4 from J; bases not matched to a gene: 6. Germline assignment: CDR1 SGHAT and CDR2 FQDESV (reference sequence). The CDR3 has 14 amino acids. The DNA of the CDR3 is TGTGCCAGCAGCCTGGGCAGGGGGCGAGAGACCCAGTACTTC. This sequence encodes CASSLGRGRETQYF.

The sample holds one count of this clone. The chain recombines TRBV6-5 with TRBJ2-7, with 8 bases lining up with TRBD2. V was pared by 7 bases and J by 3 bases, with 11 bases of the junction left unmatched. From germline, CDR1 is MNHEY and CDR2 SVGAGI. The CDR3 is 15 residues long. CDR3 bases: TGTGCCAGCACGAAGGTAGAGCGGGAGTTCTACGAGCAGTACTTC. This encodes CASTKVEREFYEQYF.